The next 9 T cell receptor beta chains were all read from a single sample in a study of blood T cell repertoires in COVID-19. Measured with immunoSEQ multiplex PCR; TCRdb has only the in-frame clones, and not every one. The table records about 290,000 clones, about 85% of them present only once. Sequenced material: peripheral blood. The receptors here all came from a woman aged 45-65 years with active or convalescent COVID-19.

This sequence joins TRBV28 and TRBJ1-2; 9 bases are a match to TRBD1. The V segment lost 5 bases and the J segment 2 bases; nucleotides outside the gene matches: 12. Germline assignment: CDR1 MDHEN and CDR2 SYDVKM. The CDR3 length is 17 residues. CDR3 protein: CASSAGGGQGANYGYTF. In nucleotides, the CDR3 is TGTGCCAGCAGTGCCGGGGGGGGACAGGGTGCCAACTATGGCTACACCTTC.

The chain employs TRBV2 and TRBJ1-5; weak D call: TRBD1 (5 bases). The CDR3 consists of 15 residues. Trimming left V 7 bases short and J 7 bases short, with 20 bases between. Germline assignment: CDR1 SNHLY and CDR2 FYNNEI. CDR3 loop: CASMGSGPGIQPQHF. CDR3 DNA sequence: TGTGCCAGCATGGGGTCAGGGCCTGGGATCCAGCCCCAGCATTTT.

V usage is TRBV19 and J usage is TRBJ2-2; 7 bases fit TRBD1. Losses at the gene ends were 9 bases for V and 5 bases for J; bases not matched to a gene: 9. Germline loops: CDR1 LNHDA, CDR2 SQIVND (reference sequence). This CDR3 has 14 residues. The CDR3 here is CASSGQSQTGELFF. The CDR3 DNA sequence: TGTGCCAGCTCGGGACAGAGCCAAACCGGGGAGCTGTTTTTT.

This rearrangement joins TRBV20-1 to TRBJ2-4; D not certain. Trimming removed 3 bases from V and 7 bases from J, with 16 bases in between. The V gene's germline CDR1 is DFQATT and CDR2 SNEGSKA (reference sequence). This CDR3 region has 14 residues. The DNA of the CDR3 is TGCAGTGCTAGTCTTTTCGGTGGTGTGAACATTCAGTACTTC. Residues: CSASLFGGVNIQYF.

As DNA, the CDR3 is TGCGCCAGCAGCTTGGGGGGACTAGCGGGAGTCATCGAGCAGTACTTC. This gives the protein CASSLGGLAGVIEQYF. The rearrangement joins TRBV5-1 to TRBJ2-7; TRBD2 agrees at 14 bases. The CDR3 contains 16 residues. Unmatched junction bases numbered 5, after V lost 0 bases and J lost 6 bases. CDR1 and CDR2 (germline): SGHRS, YFSETQ.

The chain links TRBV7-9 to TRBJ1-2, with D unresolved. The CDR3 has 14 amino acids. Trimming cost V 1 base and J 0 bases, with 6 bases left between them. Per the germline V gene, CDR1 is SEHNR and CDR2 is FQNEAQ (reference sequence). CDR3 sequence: CASSLGTSNYGYTF. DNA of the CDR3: TGTGCCAGCAGCTTAGGCACTTCTAACTATGGCTACACCTTC.

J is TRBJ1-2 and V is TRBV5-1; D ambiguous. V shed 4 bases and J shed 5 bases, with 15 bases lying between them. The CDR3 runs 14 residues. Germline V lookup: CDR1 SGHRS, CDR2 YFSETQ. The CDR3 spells CASSRTTGEYGYTF. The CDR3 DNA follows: TGCGCCAGCAGCCGTACTACCGGGGAATATGGCTACACCTTC.

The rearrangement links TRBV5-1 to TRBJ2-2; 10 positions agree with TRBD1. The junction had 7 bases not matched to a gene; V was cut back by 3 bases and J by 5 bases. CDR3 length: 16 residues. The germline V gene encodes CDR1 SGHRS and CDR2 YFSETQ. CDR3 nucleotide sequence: TGCGCCAGCAGCTGGACGGGACAGGGGCATACCGGGGAGCTGTTTTTT. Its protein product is CASSWTGQGHTGELFF.

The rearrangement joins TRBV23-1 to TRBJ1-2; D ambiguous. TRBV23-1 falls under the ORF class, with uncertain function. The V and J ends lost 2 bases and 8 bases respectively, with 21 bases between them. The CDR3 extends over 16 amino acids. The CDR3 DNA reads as TGCGCCAGCAGTCAAAGAGGTTTTCCGGGAATGGGAGGCTACACCTTC. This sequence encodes CASSQRGFPGMGGYTF.